These 21 T cell receptor beta chains were all obtained from the same sample, sequenced in a study of T cell responses to AZD1222 COVID-19 vaccine. Only in-frame clones appear in the TCRdb table, and some are missing; sequencing was by immunoSEQ multiplex PCR. Of some 150,000 clones listed, around 88% are singletons. The sample consisted of peripheral blood, taken on day 0 of MenACWY control vaccination. The receptor set was obtained from an adult in good health.

The chain carries TRBV15 and TRBJ2-5; D could derive from TRBD1 or TRBD2 (5 bases each). CDR3 size: 16 residues. Trimming removed 0 bases at V and 0 bases at J, with 11 bases between. Germline CDR1 LNHNV, CDR2 YYDKDF (reference sequence). The CDR3 reads CATSRDQEGYQETQYF. The CDR3 bases are TGTGCCACCAGCAGAGATCAAGAGGGGTACCAAGAGACCCAGTACTTC. Using reference TRBV15 and TRBJ2-5 for the parts outside the CDR3, the full variable domain is DAMVIQNPRYQVTQFGKPVTLSCSQTLNHNVMYWYQQKSSQAPKLLFHYYDKDFNNEADTPDNFQSRRPNTSFCFLDIRSPGLGDTAMYLCATSRDQEGYQETQYFGPGTRLLVL.

This clone appeared a single time. The chain employs TRBV4-3 and TRBJ1-1; D unresolved. This CDR3 region has 13 residues. V shed 4 bases and J shed 1 base, with 7 bases lying between them. CDR1 LGHNA and CDR2 YSLEER come from the germline V gene. CDR3 sequence reads: CASSPAGNTEAFF. CDR3 nucleotides: TGCGCCAGCAGCCCGGCTGGGAACACTGAAGCTTTCTTT.

The chain joins TRBV28 to TRBJ1-1, with D unclear. CDR1 MDHEN and CDR2 SYDVKM come from the germline V gene. Trimming stripped 7 bases from V and 5 bases from J, with 20 bases between. The CDR3 is 15 amino acids. CDR3 protein: CASNSPSTGETEAFF. In DNA form, the CDR3 reads TGTGCCAGCAATTCCCCCTCCACCGGGGAAACTGAAGCTTTCTTT.

This sequence joins TRBV5-1 and TRBJ1-4; D is unclear. The CDR3 loop spans 12 amino acids. Germline V gene data show CDR1 as SGHRS and CDR2 as YFSETQ. Deletions cut 0 bases from V and 6 bases from J, with 3 bases between. CDR3 loop: CASSLGDEKLFF. The DNA for the CDR3 is TGCGCCAGCAGCTTGGGGGATGAAAAACTGTTTTTT.

This clone appeared a single time. CDR3 in DNA: TGTGCCAGCAGTAGAGGGCCTGGAGGGATGAGGGAGCAGTACTTC. This translates into CASSRGPGGMREQYF. The chain joins TRBV6-2 or TRBV6-3 to TRBJ2-7, with D possibly TRBD2 on 6 matching bases. In germline, CDR1 is MNHEY, CDR2 SVGEGT. This CDR3 contains 15 residues. Trimming stripped 5 bases from V and 7 bases from J, with 21 bases between.

J is TRBJ1-1 and V is TRBV18; D is possibly TRBD1 (5 bases). Trimming removed 3 bases at V and 5 bases at J, with 13 bases between. The CDR3 sequence is 14 residues long. CDR1 is KGHSH and CDR2 is LQKENI in the germline V gene. CDR3 DNA sequence: TGTGCCAGCTCACCTGTGAGGGGCAGAACTGAAGCTTTCTTT. Its protein product is CASSPVRGRTEAFF.

This clone was detected only once. The chain is built from TRBV2 and TRBJ2-2; D is ambiguous. This CDR3 spans 11 amino acids. V was pared by 6 bases and J by 4 bases, with 3 bases between. Germline V gene lookup returns CDR1 SNHLY and CDR2 FYNNEI. CDR3 bases: TGTGCCAGCAGCCCCACCGGGGAGCTGTTTTTT. Protein product: CASSPTGELFF.

The chain is built from TRBV5-4 and TRBJ2-5; D is possibly TRBD2 (6 bases). Germline V gene sequence: CDR1 SGHNT, CDR2 YYREEE (reference sequence). The CDR3 has 14 amino acids. The V end lost 5 bases, the J end lost 5 bases, and 16 bases lay between the germline ends. The CDR3 is CASRLRERRETQYF. The CDR3 nucleotides are TGTGCCAGCAGGCTCCGGGAGCGTCGGGAGACCCAGTACTTC. The complete variable domain, with remaining parts taken from reference TRBV5-4 and TRBJ2-5, reads ETGVTQSPTHLIKTRGQQVTLRCSSQSGHNTVSWYQQALGQGPQFIFQYYREEENGRGNFPPRFSGLQFPNYSSELNVNALELDDSALYLCASRLRERRETQYFGPGTRLLVL.

The chain joins TRBV5-6 to TRBJ1-1; D is ambiguous. This CDR3 has 13 amino acids. From germline, CDR1 is SGHDT and CDR2 YYEEEE. Trimming shortened V by 5 bases and J by 2 bases, and 10 bases separated the two germline ends. CDR3 sequence reads: CASSLTVNTEAFF. The CDR3, as DNA: TGTGCCAGCAGTCTGACGGTCAACACTGAAGCTTTCTTT.

This rearrangement joins TRBV18 to TRBJ1-4, with 10 bases fitting TRBD1. The CDR3 consists of 16 residues. CDR1 is KGHSH, CDR2 LQKENI, per germline. Trimming cost V 5 bases and J 6 bases; bases outside gene matches: 9. The CDR3 loop is CASSSGQGGRYEKLFF. The CDR3 DNA reads TGTGCCAGCTCATCCGGACAGGGGGGCCGTTATGAAAAACTGTTTTTT.

V and J are TRBV24-1 and TRBJ2-3; D unclear. Germline-derived CDR1 and CDR2 are KGHDR and SFDVKD. This CDR3 spans 15 amino acids. Trimming took 1 base from V and 1 from J, leaving 8 bases between them. CDR3: CATSDFASRTDTQYF. The CDR3 nucleotides read TGTGCCACCAGTGATTTTGCATCTCGCACAGATACGCAGTATTTT.

This chain uses TRBV6-5 with TRBJ1-6; the D is unclear. V lost 5 bases and J lost 9, with 11 bases in between. This CDR3 is built from 13 residues. Germline CDR1 is MNHEY and CDR2 is SVGAGI. CDR3 in amino acids: CASSPGMTSPLHF. The CDR3 bases are TGTGCCAGCAGTCCGGGAATGACTTCACCCCTCCACTTT.

The gene calls are TRBV9 and TRBJ2-5, with 9 positions matching TRBD2. CDR1 and CDR2 from the germline V gene are SGDLS and YYNGEE. J gave up 4 bases and V 2 bases, and 6 bases lay outside the gene matches. The CDR3 covers 15 residues. Written as DNA, the CDR3 is TGTGCCAGCAGCGTTAGCGGGAGTAAAGTAGAGACCCAGTACTTC. This codes for CASSVSGSKVETQYF.

The rearrangement links TRBV12-3 or TRBV12-4 to TRBJ2-1; D uncertain. V was shortened by 4 bases and J by 8 bases, with 9 bases between the two germline ends. The CDR3 spans 12 residues. The CDR3 protein is CASSSIVHEQFF. In DNA, the CDR3 is TGTGCCAGCAGTTCGATAGTGCATGAGCAGTTCTTC.

The chain recombines TRBV28 with TRBJ2-1; either TRBD1 or TRBD2 may fit D (5 bases each). The germline V gene encodes CDR1 MDHEN and CDR2 SYDVKM. The CDR3 runs 17 residues. The V end was cut by 3 bases, the J end by 0 bases, with 15 bases between. The CDR3, as DNA: TGTGCCAGCAGTTTTCGTTTGGGACCGAGCTCCTACAATGAGCAGTTCTTC. Translation: CASSFRLGPSSYNEQFF.

The V call is TRBV6-6, the J call TRBJ1-1; D unresolved. Trimming removed 2 bases at V and 0 bases at J, with 10 bases between. In germline, CDR1 is MNHNY, CDR2 SVGAGI (reference sequence). This CDR3 has 15 amino acids. The CDR3 sequence is CASSYGTFMNTEAFF. The CDR3 DNA follows: TGTGCCAGCAGTTACGGAACCTTTATGAACACTGAAGCTTTCTTT.

The J gene is TRBJ1-4, the V gene TRBV24-1, with D maybe TRBD1 (5 bases). The length of the CDR3 is 15 residues. Germline lookup yields CDR1 KGHDR and CDR2 SFDVKD. V was pared by 1 base and J by 4 bases, with 9 bases between. The CDR3 protein is CATSDFGDGNEKLFF. CDR3 bases: TGTGCCACCAGTGATTTTGGGGACGGTAATGAAAAACTGTTTTTT.

The chain couples TRBV5-6 to TRBJ2-7; the D gene is possibly TRBD1 (5 bases). The ends were cut back, 0 bases at V and 7 bases at J, with 14 bases in the middle. The length of the CDR3 is 14 residues. CDR1 and CDR2 (germline): SGHDT, YYEEEE. Here the CDR3 reads CASSLGQGRWEQYF. The DNA of the CDR3 is TGTGCCAGCAGCTTGGGGCAGGGAAGGTGGGAGCAGTACTTC. Full variable domain (remainder filled in from reference TRBV5-6 and TRBJ2-7): DAGVTQSPTHLIKTRGQQVTLRCSPKSGHDTVSWYQQALGQGPQFIFQYYEEEERQRGNFPDRFSGHQFPNYSSELNVNALLLGDSALYLCASSLGQGRWEQYFGPGTRLTVT.

V usage is TRBV11-2 and J usage is TRBJ2-7, with unresolved D. Germline V gene sequence: CDR1 SGHAT, CDR2 FQNNGV. The V end was cut by 5 bases, the J end by 5 bases, with 16 bases between. This CDR3 has 14 amino acids. The CDR3, as DNA: TGTGCCAGCAGCCCAGAGGCCAGGTATGACGAGCAGTACTTC. Encoded protein: CASSPEARYDEQYF.

The rearrangement links TRBV7-9 to TRBJ1-4, with TRBD1 matching 10 bases. The trim removed 5 bases at V and 8 bases at J, leaving 14 bases unmatched. CDR1 and CDR2 from the germline V gene are SEHNR and FQNEAQ (reference sequence). There are 17 residues in the CDR3. CDR3: CASSHRDRGMWGEKLFF. As DNA, the CDR3 is TGTGCCAGCAGCCACCGGGACAGGGGTATGTGGGGCGAAAAACTGTTTTTT.

The V call is TRBV11-2, the J call TRBJ2-5; D gene unclear. Germline-derived CDR1 and CDR2 are SGHAT and FQNNGV. The CDR3 sequence is 16 residues long. Trimming removed 6 bases from V and 5 bases from J, with 22 bases in between. The CDR3 DNA follows: TGTGCCAGCAGGTCAAGATGGGATGTGGGAACGGAGACCCAGTACTTC. As protein: CASRSRWDVGTETQYF.